Sequencing of this T cell receptor (beta chain) was carried out in a study of T cell responses to AZD1222 COVID-19 vaccine. Study results and caveats: Clonal diversity was possibly underestimated; the donors were predominantly white British and more often female. CD4 TCRs associated with vaccination spanned spike, dominating at 160-218 and 743-854. Among those given AZD1222, only 6 or 7 were seropositive at baseline.

Sequenced by immunoSEQ multiplex PCR; TCRdb stores in-frame clones only, minus some. The table has around 63,000 clones, 85% seen once. Turning to this clone: Its cognate antigen is unknown. A read error may produce the germline difference seen at one junction end.

CDR1 and CDR2 from the germline V gene are KGHSH and LQKENI. The CDR3 is 14 amino acids. This receptor was identified in an adult in good health. This chain joins TRBV18 and TRBJ1-3, with no clear D. The sequenced sample was peripheral blood, obtained on day 0 of AZD1222 vaccination. CDR3 nucleotides: TGTGCCAGCTCACCCGGAACCCAAGGAAGCACCATATATTTT. This codes for CASSPGTQGSTIYF.